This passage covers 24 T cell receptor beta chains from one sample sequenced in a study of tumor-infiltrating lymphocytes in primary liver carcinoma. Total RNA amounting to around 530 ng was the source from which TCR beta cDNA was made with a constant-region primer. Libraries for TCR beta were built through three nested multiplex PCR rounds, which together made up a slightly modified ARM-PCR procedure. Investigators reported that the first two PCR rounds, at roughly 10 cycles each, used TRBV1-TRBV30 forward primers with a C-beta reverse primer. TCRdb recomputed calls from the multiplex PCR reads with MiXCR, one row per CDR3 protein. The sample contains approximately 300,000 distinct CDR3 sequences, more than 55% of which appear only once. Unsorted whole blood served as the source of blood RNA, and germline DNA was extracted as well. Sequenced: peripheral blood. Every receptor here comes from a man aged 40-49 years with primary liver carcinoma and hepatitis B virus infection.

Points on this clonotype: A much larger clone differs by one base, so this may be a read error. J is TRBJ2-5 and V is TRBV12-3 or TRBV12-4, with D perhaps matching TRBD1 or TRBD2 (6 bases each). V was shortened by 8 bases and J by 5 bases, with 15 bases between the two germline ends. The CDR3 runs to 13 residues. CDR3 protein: CASAPTGRETQYF. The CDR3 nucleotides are TGTGCCAGCGCCCCCACAGGGAGGGAGACCCAGTACTTC.

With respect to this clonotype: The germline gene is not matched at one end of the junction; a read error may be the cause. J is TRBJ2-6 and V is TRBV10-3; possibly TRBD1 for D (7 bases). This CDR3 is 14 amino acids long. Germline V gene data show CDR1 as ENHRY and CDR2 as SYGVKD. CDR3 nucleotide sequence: TGTGTCATCAAACAGGGGAGGGGGGCCAACGTCCTGACTTTC. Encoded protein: CVIKQGRGANVLTF.

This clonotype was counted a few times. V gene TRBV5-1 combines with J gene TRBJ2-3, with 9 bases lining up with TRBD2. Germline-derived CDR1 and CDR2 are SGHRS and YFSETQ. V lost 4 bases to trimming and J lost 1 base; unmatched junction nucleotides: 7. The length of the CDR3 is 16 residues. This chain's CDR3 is CASSPVAGAGTDTQYF. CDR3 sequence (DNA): TGCGCCAGCAGCCCGGTAGCGGGAGCGGGCACAGATACGCAGTATTTT. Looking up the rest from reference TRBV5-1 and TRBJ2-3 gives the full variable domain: KAGVTQTPRYLIKTRGQQVTLSCSPISGHRSVSWYQQTPGQGLQFLFEYFSETQRNKGNFPGRFSGRQFSNSRSEMNVSTLELGDSALYLCASSPVAGAGTDTQYFGPGTRLTVL.

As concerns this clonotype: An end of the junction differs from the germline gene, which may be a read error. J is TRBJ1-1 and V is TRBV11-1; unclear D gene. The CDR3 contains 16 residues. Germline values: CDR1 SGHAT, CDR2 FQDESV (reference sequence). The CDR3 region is CASSFLAWTGNTEASF. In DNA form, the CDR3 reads TGTGCCAGCAGCTTTTTAGCCTGGACGGGGAACACTGAAGCTTCCTTT.

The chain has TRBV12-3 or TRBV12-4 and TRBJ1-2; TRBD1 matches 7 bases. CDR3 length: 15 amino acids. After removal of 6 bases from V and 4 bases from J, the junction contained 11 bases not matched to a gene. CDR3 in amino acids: CASSLALGQPYGYTF. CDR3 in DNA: TGTGCCAGCAGCCTCGCCCTGGGACAGCCCTATGGCTACACCTTC.

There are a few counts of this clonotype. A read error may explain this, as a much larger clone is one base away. CDR3 sequence (DNA): TGCGCCAGCAGCCAAGAGGGGGGCAGCCAAGAGACCCGGTACTTC. Its protein is CASSQEGGSQETRYF. The chain combines TRBV4-1 with TRBJ2-5; the D call may be TRBD1 or TRBD2 (6 bases each). Germline loops: CDR1 MGHRA, CDR2 YSYEKL. This CDR3 comprises 15 residues.

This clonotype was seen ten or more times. As DNA, the CDR3 is TGCGCCAGCAGCCAAGATTCTAGCGGGAGTTTTGATACGCAGTATTTT. It specifies CASSQDSSGSFDTQYF. This chain joins TRBV4-1 and TRBJ2-3, with TRBD2 matching over 10 bases. This CDR3 is built from 16 residues. Trimming took 0 bases from V and 6 from J; bases not matched to a gene: 6. CDR1 and CDR2 from the germline V gene are MGHRA and YSYEKL.

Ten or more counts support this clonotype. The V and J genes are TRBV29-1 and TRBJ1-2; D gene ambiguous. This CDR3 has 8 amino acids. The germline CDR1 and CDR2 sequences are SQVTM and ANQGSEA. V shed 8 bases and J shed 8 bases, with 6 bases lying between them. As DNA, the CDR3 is TGCAGCCACAGAGGCTACACCTTC. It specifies CSHRGYTF.

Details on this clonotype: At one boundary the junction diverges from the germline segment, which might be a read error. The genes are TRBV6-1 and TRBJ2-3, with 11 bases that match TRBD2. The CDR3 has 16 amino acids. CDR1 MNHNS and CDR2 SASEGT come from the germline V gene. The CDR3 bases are TGCGCCAGCACTGAAATAGCGGGAGGGAGGACAGATATGCAGTATTTT. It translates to CASTEIAGGRTDMQYF.

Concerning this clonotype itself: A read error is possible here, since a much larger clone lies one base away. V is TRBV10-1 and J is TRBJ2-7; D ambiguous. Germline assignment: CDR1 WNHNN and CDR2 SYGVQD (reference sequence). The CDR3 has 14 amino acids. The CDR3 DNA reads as TGCGCCAGCAGTGAGGTTGGTGATTCCTACGAGGAGTACTTC. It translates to CASSEVGDSYEEYF.

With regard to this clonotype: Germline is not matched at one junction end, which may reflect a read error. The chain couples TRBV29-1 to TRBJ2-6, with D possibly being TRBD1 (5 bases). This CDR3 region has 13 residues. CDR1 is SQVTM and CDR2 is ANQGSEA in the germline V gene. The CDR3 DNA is TGCAGCGTTGCATCCTCTGGGGCCAACGTCCTTACTTTC. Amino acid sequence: CSVASSGANVLTF.

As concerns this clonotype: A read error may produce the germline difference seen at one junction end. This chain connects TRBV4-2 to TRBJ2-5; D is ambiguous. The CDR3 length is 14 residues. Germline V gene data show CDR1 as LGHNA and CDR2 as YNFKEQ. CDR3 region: CASSQESIEETQYF. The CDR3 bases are TGTGCCAGCAGTCAAGAAAGTATAGAGGAGACCCAGTACTTC.

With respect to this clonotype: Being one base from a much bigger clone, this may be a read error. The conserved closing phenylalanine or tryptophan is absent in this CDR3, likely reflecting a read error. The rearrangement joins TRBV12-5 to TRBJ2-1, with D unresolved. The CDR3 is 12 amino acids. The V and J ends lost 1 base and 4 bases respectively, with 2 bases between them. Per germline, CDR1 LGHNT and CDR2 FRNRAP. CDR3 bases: TGTGCTAGTGGTTTGGGATACAATGAGCAGTTCTCC. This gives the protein CASGLGYNEQFS.

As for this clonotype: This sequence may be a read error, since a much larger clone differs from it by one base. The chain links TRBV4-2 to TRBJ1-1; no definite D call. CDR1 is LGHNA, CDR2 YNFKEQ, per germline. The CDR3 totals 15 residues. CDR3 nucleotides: TGTGTCAGCAGCCAAGATCGTCTAGGGTCATCTGAAGCTTTCTTT. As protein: CVSSQDRLGSSEAFF.

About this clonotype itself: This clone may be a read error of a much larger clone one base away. CDR3 nucleotides: TGTGCCACCAGTGAGGTCAGGGGCGCCTACAAAAACATTCAGTACTTC. It encodes CATSEVRGAYKNIQYF. The V call is TRBV24-1, the J call TRBJ2-4; D possibly corresponds to TRBD1 (6 bases). Germline V gene lookup returns CDR1 KGHDR and CDR2 SFDVKD. The V end was cut by 4 bases, the J end by 3 bases, with 15 bases between. The CDR3 has 16 residues.

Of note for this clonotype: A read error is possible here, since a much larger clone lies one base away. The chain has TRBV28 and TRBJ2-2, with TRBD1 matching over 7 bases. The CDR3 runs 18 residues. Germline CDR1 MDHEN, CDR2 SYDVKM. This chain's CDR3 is CASSFLTGKRSGTGKLFF. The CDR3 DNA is TGTGCCAGCAGTTTTCTGACAGGGAAGCGTTCGGGCACCGGGAAGCTGTTTTTT. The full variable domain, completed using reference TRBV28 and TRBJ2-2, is DVKVTQSSRYLVKRTGEKVFLECVQDMDHENMFWYRQDPGLGLRLIYFSYDVKMKEKGDIPEGYSVSREKKERFSLILESASTNQTSMYLCASSFLTGKRSGTGKLFFGEGSRLTVL.

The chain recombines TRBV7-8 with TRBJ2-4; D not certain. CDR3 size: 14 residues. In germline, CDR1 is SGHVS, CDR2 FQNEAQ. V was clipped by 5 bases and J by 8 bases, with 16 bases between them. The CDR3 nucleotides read TGTGCCAGCAGCCCCAGCTCCCGCGGAGACATTCAGTACTTC. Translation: CASSPSSRGDIQYF. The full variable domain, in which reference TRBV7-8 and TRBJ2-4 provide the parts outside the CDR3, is GAGVSQSPRYKVAKRGQDVALRCDPISGHVSLFWYQQALGQGPEFLTYFQNEAQLDKSGLPSDRFFAERPEGSVSTLKIQRTQQEDSAVYLCASSPSSRGDIQYFGAGTRLSVL.

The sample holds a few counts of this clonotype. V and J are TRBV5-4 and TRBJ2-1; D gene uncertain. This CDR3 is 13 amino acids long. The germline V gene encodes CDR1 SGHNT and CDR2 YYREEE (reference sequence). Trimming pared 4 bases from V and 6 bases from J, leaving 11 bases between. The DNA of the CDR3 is TGTGCCAGCAGCCCGGGTCCTCCCAATGAGCAGTTCTTC. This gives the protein CASSPGPPNEQFF.

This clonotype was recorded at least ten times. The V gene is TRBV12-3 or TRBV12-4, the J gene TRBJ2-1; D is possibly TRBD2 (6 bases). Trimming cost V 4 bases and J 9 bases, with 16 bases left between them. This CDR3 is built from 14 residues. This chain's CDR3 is CASSSGLLRGEQFF. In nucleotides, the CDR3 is TGTGCCAGCAGTTCGGGACTCCTACGGGGTGAGCAGTTCTTC.

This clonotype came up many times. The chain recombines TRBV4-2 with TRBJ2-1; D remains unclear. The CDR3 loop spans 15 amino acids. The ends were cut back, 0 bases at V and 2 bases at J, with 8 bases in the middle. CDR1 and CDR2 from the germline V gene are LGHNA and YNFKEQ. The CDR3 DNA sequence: TGTGCCAGCAGCCAAGAGGCCAGCCCCTACAATGAGCAGTTCTTC. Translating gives CASSQEASPYNEQFF.

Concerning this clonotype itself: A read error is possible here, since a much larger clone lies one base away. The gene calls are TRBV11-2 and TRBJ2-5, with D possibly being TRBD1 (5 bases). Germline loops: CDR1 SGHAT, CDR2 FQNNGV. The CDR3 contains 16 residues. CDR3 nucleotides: TGTTCCAGCAGCTTAGATCTAGGGGCCTCGGGAGAGACCCAGTACTTC. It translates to CSSSLDLGASGETQYF.

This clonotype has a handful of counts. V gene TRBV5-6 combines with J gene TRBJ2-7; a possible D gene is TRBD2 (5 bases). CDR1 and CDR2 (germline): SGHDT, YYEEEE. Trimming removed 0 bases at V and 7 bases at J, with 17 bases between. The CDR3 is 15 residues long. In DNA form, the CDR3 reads TGTGCCAGCAGCTTGGGGGAACCCCCGAGAGGGGAGCAGTACTTC. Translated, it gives CASSLGEPPRGEQYF.

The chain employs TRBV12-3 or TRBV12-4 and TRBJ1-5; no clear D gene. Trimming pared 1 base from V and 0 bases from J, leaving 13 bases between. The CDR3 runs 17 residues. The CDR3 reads CASSLEVGQFSNQPQHF. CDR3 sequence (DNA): TGTGCCAGCAGTTTAGAGGTTGGGCAGTTTAGCAATCAGCCCCAGCATTTT.

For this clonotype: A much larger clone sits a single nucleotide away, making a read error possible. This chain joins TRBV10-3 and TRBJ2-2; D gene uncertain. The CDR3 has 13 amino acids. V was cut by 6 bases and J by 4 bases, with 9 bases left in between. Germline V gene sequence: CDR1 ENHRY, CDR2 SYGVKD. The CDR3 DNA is TGTGCCATCAGCGGAATTACCACCGGGGAGCTGTTTTTT. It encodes CAISGITTGELFF.